A selection of T cell receptor beta chains follows, all from one sample in a study of cytomegalovirus exposure and HLA in healthy donors. Libraries were prepared by immunoSEQ multiplex PCR; TCRdb keeps only in-frame clonotypes and omits some of them. Of approximately 120,000 clones detected, around 82% appear once; the ten largest clones hold 1.2%. Sequencing was carried out using PBMCs. These receptors originate from a female donor in good health and CMV-seronegative. Both conserved end residues are part of each CDR3. Each record gives: D gene, clone size, J gene, V gene, CDR3 DNA, CDR3 protein. D genes are given only for firm matches. The listing skips clone size in some rows; elsewhere it reads once, few, many or a size class.

>NA|NA|TRBJ2-5|TRBV5-1
TGCGCCAGCAGCCAGCAACCTAGCAGCCAAGAGACCCAGTACTTC
CASSQQPSSQETQYF
>NA|NA|TRBJ2-6|TRBV4-1
TGCGCCAGCAGCCAAGGGACTTCGGCCATCGCGGGAGGGGCCAACGTCCTGACTTTC
CASSQGTSAIAGGANVLTF
>NA|NA|TRBJ2-3|TRBV10-3
TGTGCCATCATGCGGGAAACCACAGATACGCAGTATTTT
CAIMRETTDTQYF
>NA|NA|TRBJ1-1|TRBV7-8
TGTGCCAGCACCCAAACTCGCCGAACGAACACTGAAGCTTTCTTT
CASTQTRRTNTEAFF
>NA|NA|TRBJ1-2|TRBV6-1
TGTGCCAGCACCACAACTGGCGGGGGCTACACCTTC
CASTTTGGGYTF
>NA|few|TRBJ1-1|TRBV6-1
TGTGCCAGCAGTGAACGACAGGCGGAAGATGAAGCTTTCTTT
CASSERQAEDEAFF
>NA|NA|TRBJ2-1|TRBV6-6
TGTGCCAGCAGTTACCCCGGGACAGCGGGTTATCATGAGCAGTTCTTC
CASSYPGTAGYHEQFF
>NA|NA|TRBJ2-5|TRBV2
TGTGCCAGCAGTGCCGGCACGAGGACAGTACAAGAGACCCAGTACTTC
CASSAGTRTVQETQYF
>TRBD2|NA|TRBJ2-7|TRBV5-6
TGTGCCAGCAGGACCGAAAACTACCGAACTAGCGGGGGCACCTACGAGCAGTACTTC
CASRTENYRTSGGTYEQYF
>NA|NA|TRBJ2-1|TRBV5-4
TGTGCCAGCAGCCCACGAGCGGAGCTCAATGAGCAGTTCTTC
CASSPRAELNEQFF
>NA|NA|TRBJ1-2|TRBV12-5
TGTGCTAGTGGTTTGGGAACCACAGGTGCCTATGGCTACACCTTC
CASGLGTTGAYGYTF
>NA|NA|TRBJ1-1|TRBV5-1
TGCGCCAGCAGCCAACAGCCAAACTCGGCACCTGAAGCTTTCTTT
CASSQQPNSAPEAFF
>NA|few|TRBJ1-5|TRBV12-5
TGTGCTAGTGGTTTGGGAGGGTCGATTCAGCCCCAGCATTTT
CASGLGGSIQPQHF
>NA|few|TRBJ2-7|TRBV9
TGTGCCAGCAGCGTAGATCGAGCCCACGAGCAGTACTTC
CASSVDRAHEQYF
>TRBD1|NA|TRBJ1-4|TRBV4-3
TGCGCCAGCAGCCAGGCTCGGACAGGGGATCACGAAAAACTGTTTTTT
CASSQARTGDHEKLFF
>NA|NA|TRBJ1-5|TRBV6-1
TGTGCCAGCAGTGCCGGGGGGGATCAGCCCCAGCATTTT
CASSAGGDQPQHF
>TRBD2|NA|TRBJ2-5|TRBV5-6
TGTGCCAGCAGCCCTCCTAGCGGGAGTAGGGAGACCCAGTACTTC
CASSPPSGSRETQYF
>TRBD1|NA|TRBJ1-2|TRBV27
TGTGCCAGCAGTTCCCTTGGACAGGGGAGCTACGGCTACACCTTC
CASSSLGQGSYGYTF
>NA|few|TRBJ2-1|TRBV7-9
TGTGCCAGCAGCTTATCTCGGGGTTTTGAGCAGTTCTTC
CASSLSRGFEQFF
>TRBD2|NA|TRBJ2-4|TRBV4-1
TGCGCCAGCAGCCTTACCGGGACTAGCGGTTTAGCCAAAAACATTCAGTACTTC
CASSLTGTSGLAKNIQYF
>NA|NA|TRBJ1-1|TRBV2
TGTGCCAGCAGCACAGGATACACTGAAGCTTTCTTT
CASSTGYTEAFF
>NA|NA|TRBJ1-3|TRBV5-5
TGTGCCAGCAGTACCGGACAGTCCTCTGGAAACACCATATATTTT
CASSTGQSSGNTIYF
>NA|NA|TRBJ2-2|TRBV28
TGTGCCACTAAGACGAACACCGGGGAGCTGTTTTTT
CATKTNTGELFF
>TRBD1|NA|TRBJ1-5|TRBV5-6
TGTGCCAGCAGCCAGGGGACAGGCTTCAATCAGCCCCAGCATTTT
CASSQGTGFNQPQHF
>TRBD1|NA|TRBJ1-1|TRBV2
TGTGCCAGCAGTATAATACAGGGGGTTGTTGCTGAAGCTTTCTTT
CASSIIQGVVAEAFF
>NA|few|TRBJ2-5|TRBV6-5
TGTGCCAGCAGTTACCGACGGGGGGCGGAGACCCAGTACTTC
CASSYRRGAETQYF
>TRBD1|NA|TRBJ2-7|TRBV19
TGTGCCAGTAGTATATACAGGGGTTCCTACGAGCAGTACTTC
CASSIYRGSYEQYF
>NA|NA|TRBJ2-1|TRBV9
TGTGCCAGCAGCGTAGCGGAGTTCTACAATGAGCAGTTCTTC
CASSVAEFYNEQFF
>TRBD1|NA|TRBJ2-1|TRBV18
TGTGCCAGCTCACTCCAGGGGGCGAGTGAGCAGTTCTTC
CASSLQGASEQFF
>TRBD1|NA|TRBJ1-1|TRBV27
TGTGCCAGCAGCCAGACAGGGACCGAAGCTTTCTTT
CASSQTGTEAFF
>NA|NA|TRBJ2-2|TRBV29-1
TGCAGCGTTGAATGGACAGGGAATAGCGGGGGAGCCAACACCGGGGAGCTGTTTTTT
CSVEWTGNSGGANTGELFF
>NA|NA|TRBJ1-2|TRBV30
TGTGCCTGGAGAGTTGCAGAGGTCTATGGCTACACCTTC
CAWRVAEVYGYTF
>TRBD1|NA|TRBJ1-2|TRBV18
TGTGCCAGCTCACCTCTACAGGGGTCGAATTATGGCTACACCTTC
CASSPLQGSNYGYTF
>NA|NA|TRBJ2-1|TRBV5-6
TGTGCCAGCAGCTTGGATCAGGGCTTGGTATACAATGAGCAGTTCTTC
CASSLDQGLVYNEQFF
>NA|NA|TRBJ2-2|TRBV5-1
TGCGCCAGCAGCTTGACAGCATCCACCGGGGAGCTGTTTTTT
CASSLTASTGELFF
>NA|NA|TRBJ1-3|TRBV6-5
TGTGCCAGCAGTTACTCAGGCAGGGCTAACACCATATATTTT
CASSYSGRANTIYF
>TRBD2|NA|TRBJ2-1|TRBV5-4
TGTGCCAGCAGCTCGGGACTAGCGGGAGGGTTAGGCAATGAGCAGTTCTTC
CASSSGLAGGLGNEQFF
>NA|NA|TRBJ1-1|TRBV5-1
TGCGCCAGCAGCTTGGACAGGGTGTCTGAAGCTTTCTTT
CASSLDRVSEAFF
>NA|NA|TRBJ2-1|TRBV10-3
TGTGCCATCACTTCCGAGGTCGGCAATGAGCAGTTCTTC
CAITSEVGNEQFF